This T cell receptor beta chain was recovered during a study of cytomegalovirus exposure and HLA in healthy donors. General study findings and limits: In a later analysis, compared with equally common non-associated chains, HLA-associated beta chains were more expanded.

With respect to this clone: Its specificity is unknown.

13 Jbeta primers and 60 Vbeta primers were used for the PCR. Produced via immunoSEQ multiplex PCR; TCRdb's table is partial and in-frame only. The table lists about 140,000 clones, 60% to 80% of them singletons, with 1.7% in the top ten. Trimming removed 5 bases from V and 5 bases from J, with 4 bases in between. Germline CDR1 reads KGHSH; CDR2 reads LQKENI. This CDR3 is built from 11 residues. The receptor's source is a woman aged 25-40 years in good health and CMV-seronegative. The chain is built from TRBV18 and TRBJ2-1; D is unclear. The sample taken for sequencing was PBMCs. CDR3 nucleotides: TGTGCCAGCTCAGTCAACAATGAGCAGTTCTTC. Amino acid sequence: CASSVNNEQFF.